This record looks at one T cell receptor beta chain sequence and its context. The data are from a study of Ad26.COV2.S vaccination and SARS-CoV-2 variants. Treatment meaning: over 15 received Ad26.COV2.S at low or high dose, single or two shots; five or six received placebo; per-sample allocation not given. Day 63 following the first vaccine or placebo injection was when the samples were taken. CDR1 and CDR2 from the germline V gene are LNHDA and SQIVND (reference sequence). The CDR3 length is 15 residues. With 7 bases removed from V and 1 base from J, the gap between germline ends came to 17 bases. Sequencing used immunoSEQ multiplex PCR; TCRdb keeps in-frame clones, though not all of them. The repertoire holds roughly 240,000 clones, roughly 90% seen once, with roughly 10% in the top ten.

The gene calls are TRBV19 and TRBJ2-7, with D possibly matching TRBD1 (6 bases). Specimen: peripheral blood, collected in a trial of Ad26.COV2.S vaccine versus placebo. This receptor was taken from a person aged 18-60 years who received the Ad26.COV2.S COVID-19 vaccine or a placebo. The CDR3 DNA is TGTGCCAGTAAAATGGCGACAGGAGGTTCCTACGAGCAGTACTTC. It translates to CASKMATGGSYEQYF.